This is a list of T cell receptor beta chains from one sample in a study of CD8+CD57+ T cells in acquired aplastic anemia. TCRdb itself ran the reads through MiXCR, one entry per CDR3 protein. In the table there are 150,000 to 200,000 distinct CDR3 sequences, about half of which are singletons. Sequencing input: sorted CD4+, CD8+, or CD8+CD57+ T cells (not recorded which) from PBMCs. The source of these receptors is a human donor with aplastic anemia. Each CDR3 is given with its conserved first and last residue. The D gene is left open where the match is weak. Rows may omit the clone size; those that give it use once, few, many or a size class.

D	V	size	J	length	DNA	CDR3
TRBD1	TRBV19	NA	TRBJ1-6	15	TGTGCCAGTTCGGCAGGGGGCAGGTATAATTCACCCCTCCACTTT	CASSAGGRYNSPLHF
NA	TRBV7-2	many	TRBJ2-5	13	TGTGCCAGCAGCTTATCTGACCAAGAGACCCAGTACTTC	CASSLSDQETQYF
NA	TRBV7-3	many	TRBJ2-5	15	TGTGCCAGCAGCGCATCCGGGACAACACAAGAGACCCAGTACTTC	CASSASGTTQETQYF
NA	TRBV29-1	NA	TRBJ1-1	11	TGCAGCGTTACAGGGAACACTGAAGCTTTCTTT	CSVTGNTEAFF
NA	TRBV20-1	NA	TRBJ2-7	16	TGCAGTGCTAGAGATTTTCGGAGCAGGGTCTTCGGCGAGCAGTACTTC	CSARDFRSRVFGEQYF
NA	TRBV20-1	many	TRBJ2-2	14	TGCAGTGCTAGGGGATTGGGGCGTAGCGGGGAGCTGTTTTTT	CSARGLGRSGELFF
TRBD2	TRBV20-1	many	TRBJ2-2	14	TGCAGTGCTTTAGCGGGGGGGGCAACAGGGGAGCTGTTTTTT	CSALAGGATGELFF
TRBD2	TRBV5-6	many	TRBJ2-5	17	TGTGCCAGCAGCTATCGGACTAGCGGGGGAAGGAGAGAGACCCAGTACTTC	CASSYRTSGGRRETQYF
NA	TRBV2	NA	TRBJ1-4	14	TGTGCCAGCAGGACCACAGGCACTAATGAAAAACTGTTTTTT	CASRTTGTNEKLFF
TRBD1	TRBV9	many	TRBJ1-3	15	TGTGCCAGCAGCGGATCAGGGGGAGCTGGAAACACCATATATTTT	CASSGSGGAGNTIYF
NA	TRBV2	few	TRBJ2-1	12	TGTGCCAGCAGGCGCCAGGGGAATGAGCAGTTCTTC	CASRRQGNEQFF
TRBD2	TRBV10-3	NA	TRBJ2-3	16	TGTGCCATCAGGGCAAGTAGCGGGAGGGCCGACGATACGCAGTATTTT	CAIRASSGRADDTQYF
TRBD1	TRBV20-1	once	TRBJ1-1	16	TGCAGTGCTTCGAGAGACAGGGGGCAACGGAACACTGAAGCTTTCTTT	CSASRDRGQRNTEAFF
TRBD1	TRBV25-1	NA	TRBJ2-7	16	TGTGCCAGCAGTGATCTTACCGGGACAGGATACTACGAGCAGTACTTC	CASSDLTGTGYYEQYF
TRBD1	TRBV24-1	NA	TRBJ2-6	16	TGTACCACCAGTGACCCGACAGGGCCTGGGGCCAACGTCCTGACTTTC	CTTSDPTGPGANVLTF
NA	TRBV25-1	few	TRBJ2-6	16	TGTGCCAGCAGTCCCGGGGGCGGCTCTGGGGCCAACGTCCTGACTTTC	CASSPGGGSGANVLTF
TRBD1	TRBV7-8	NA	TRBJ1-1	18	TGTGCCAGCAGCCATCCAGGGGGGGGACAGTTTATGAACACTGAAGCTTTCTTT	CASSHPGGGQFMNTEAFF
NA	TRBV12-3/TRBV12-4	many	TRBJ1-5	15	TGTGCCAGCAGTTTAAATCTGGACAGCAATCAGCCCCAGCATTTT	CASSLNLDSNQPQHF
TRBD2	TRBV29-1	NA	TRBJ2-3	14	TGCAGCGCACGTCTTCACGGGGGGGTAGATACGCAGTATTTT	CSARLHGGVDTQYF
NA	TRBV12-3/TRBV12-4	many	TRBJ1-2	13	TGTGCCAGCAGTTTAAGGGGGGAGGACGGCTACACCTTC	CASSLRGEDGYTF
NA	TRBV10-3	NA	TRBJ2-1	14	TGTGCCATCAGTGACCGGACTTCTAGCAATGAGCAGTTCTTC	CAISDRTSSNEQFF
NA	TRBV19	NA	TRBJ1-5	14	TGTGCCAGCAGCCGGGACCCCCGCCACCAGCCCCAGCATTTT	CASSRDPRHQPQHF
NA	TRBV10-3	many	TRBJ2-1	13	TGTGCCATCATGGCAGGGACGGGGAATGAGCAGTTCTTC	CAIMAGTGNEQFF
TRBD2	TRBV25-1	few	TRBJ2-3	15	TGTGCCAGCAGTGTTTTCCTAGCGGGAGCAGATACGCAGTATTTT	CASSVFLAGADTQYF
TRBD1	TRBV7-6	NA	TRBJ2-7	16	TGTGCCAGCAACTTAGATCCCCCGACAGGGTCGGGAGAGCAGTACTTC	CASNLDPPTGSGEQYF
NA	TRBV2	many	TRBJ2-1	13	TGTGCCAGCGATGTCCTGGGGATTAATGAGCAGTTCTTC	CASDVLGINEQFF
NA	TRBV19	many	TRBJ1-6	13	TGTGCCAGTAGTCATAACAGGGCTTCACCCCTCCACTTT	CASSHNRASPLHF
NA	TRBV20-1	many	TRBJ1-2	14	TGCAGTGCCAGTCAACCCGCAGGGAACTATGGCTACACCTTC	CSASQPAGNYGYTF
TRBD1	TRBV7-2	many	TRBJ1-5	14	TGTGCCAGCAGCGGAGGGGGCCGCAATCAGCCCCAGCATTTT	CASSGGGRNQPQHF
TRBD2	TRBV10-3	NA	TRBJ2-3	16	TGTGCCATCAGTAGACTAGCGGGGGGACGCACAGATACGCAGTATTTT	CAISRLAGGRTDTQYF
NA	TRBV5-1	once	TRBJ2-3	16	TGCGCCAGCAGCGGCACAAACAACCTTAACACAGATACGCAGTATTTT	CASSGTNNLNTDTQYF
NA	TRBV2	NA	TRBJ2-3	15	TGTGCCAGCAAGGTCATCCAGTCCCCCACAGATACGCAGTATTTT	CASKVIQSPTDTQYF
NA	TRBV5-1	many	TRBJ2-3	14	TGCGCCAGCAGCTTGGAGGCGATGACAGATACGCAGTATTTT	CASSLEAMTDTQYF
NA	TRBV19	NA	TRBJ1-2	15	TGTGCCAGTAGTATACGCCAGGGAGGTGACTATGGCTACACCTTC	CASSIRQGGDYGYTF
NA	TRBV19	NA	TRBJ2-7	14	TGTGCCAGTAGCCGCAGGGGGGAGTCCTACGAGCAGTACTTC	CASSRRGESYEQYF
NA	TRBV20-1	NA	TRBJ1-4	15	TGCAGTGCTAGAGATACGGGGGTCCCTAATGAAAAACTGTTTTTT	CSARDTGVPNEKLFF
TRBD2	TRBV10-2	NA	TRBJ2-3	12	TGCGCCAGCAGTGTTCCGGGGGGGGCGCAGTATTTT	CASSVPGGAQYF
TRBD2	TRBV20-1	many	TRBJ2-1	14	TGCAGTGCTAGAAGGACTGGGGCGGGGGATGAGCAGTTCTTC	CSARRTGAGDEQFF